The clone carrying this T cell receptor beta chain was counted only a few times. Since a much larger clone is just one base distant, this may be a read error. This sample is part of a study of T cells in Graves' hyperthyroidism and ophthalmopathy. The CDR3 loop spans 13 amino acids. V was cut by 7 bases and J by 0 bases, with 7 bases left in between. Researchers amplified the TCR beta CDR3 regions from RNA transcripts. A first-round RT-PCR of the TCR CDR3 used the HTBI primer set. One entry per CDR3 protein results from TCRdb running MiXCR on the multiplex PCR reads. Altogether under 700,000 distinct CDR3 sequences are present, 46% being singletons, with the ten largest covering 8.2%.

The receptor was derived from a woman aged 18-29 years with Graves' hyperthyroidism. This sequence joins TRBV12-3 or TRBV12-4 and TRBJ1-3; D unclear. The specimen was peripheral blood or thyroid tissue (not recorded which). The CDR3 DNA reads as TGTGCCAGCACCCGGGACTCTGGAAACACCATATATTTT. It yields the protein CASTRDSGNTIYF.